This paragraph reports one TCR beta chain. Its antigen remains unknown. Both 60 Vbeta primers and 13 Jbeta primers went into the PCR. Sequencing was performed with immunoSEQ multiplex PCR; in TCRdb, only in-frame clones are kept and a portion is missing. The sample lists about 110,000 clones, around 70% occurring once. These data come from a study of cytomegalovirus exposure and HLA in healthy donors. Study outcomes and limitations: The authors enumerated over 150 TCR beta chains as linked to cytomegalovirus. Researchers reported from a later analysis that most CMV-associated TCR beta chains appeared HLA-restricted.

The sequence was obtained from a man aged 25 to 40 in good health and CMV-seronegative. Sequenced sample: PBMCs.

CDR3 bases: TGTGCCAGCAGGTTAGGGGGGGACCCGTGGGATGAGCAGTTCTTC. This translates into CASRLGGDPWDEQFF. This chain joins TRBV27 and TRBJ2-1; possibly TRBD2 for D (7 bases). V lost 6 bases, J lost 8 bases, and 20 bases lay in between. Germline-derived CDR1 and CDR2 are MNHEY and SMNVEV (reference sequence). This CDR3 has 15 residues.